The 6 T cell receptor beta chains below were found in one sample sequenced in a study of vaccination and CD4 T cells after COVID-19 (dated by TCRdb to between 2021 and 2022). The treatment or condition label, as the study defines it: roughly 10-day PBMC culture with coronavirus spike peptide pools or control peptides (ViraFEST assay). Library generation was performed with PCR. The sequencer was an Illumina iSeq 100. DNA from cultured CD4+ T cells was subjected to TCR sequencing with the Oncomine TCR Beta short-read assay at the Johns Hopkins FTIC core. The public reads were reanalyzed by TCRdb: fastp trimming at Q25, MiXCR alignment, in-frame beta chains only. Entries are consolidated by CDR3 protein sequence, retaining the most common genes and DNA. The sample table shows 20,000 or so distinct CDR3 sequences, and about 64% are seen once. Of the sample, under 10% is held by the ten largest clones.

These receptors' antigens are unknown. The sequenced sample was CD4+ T cells from blood, cultured in vitro. The source is a human donor who had recovered from COVID-19.

Note on this clonotype: The junction shows a germline mismatch at one end, possibly a read error. The chain is built from TRBV7-9 and TRBJ2-7, with 10 nucleotides matching TRBD2. The length of the CDR3 is 13 residues. CDR1 is SEHNR, CDR2 FQNEAQ, per germline (reference sequence). The CDR3 nucleotides are TGTGCCAGCGGCCGAACGTCAGCGGGAGGGTGGGGCTTC. Translated, it gives CASGRTSAGGWGF.

This clonotype was found a few times. CDR3 residues: CASTKGGVLRQPQHF. CDR3 in DNA: TGTGCCAGTACTAAGGGGGGGGTTCTAAGACAGCCCCAGCATTTT. This chain links TRBV19 with TRBJ1-5; D may be TRBD1 (6 bases). Per germline, CDR1 LNHDA and CDR2 SQIVND (reference sequence). V was clipped by 7 bases and J by 7 bases, with 20 bases between them. The CDR3 has 15 amino acids.

The V call is TRBV20-1, the J call TRBJ1-6; possible D gene TRBD1, 5 bases. Trimming removed 6 bases from V and 7 bases from J, with 19 bases in between. Germline values: CDR1 DFQATT, CDR2 SNEGSKA (reference sequence). The CDR3 loop spans 15 amino acids. In nucleotides, the CDR3 is TGCAGTGCCGCCCTACCAGGGAGGCTCAATTCACCCCTCCACTTT. It is translated as CSAALPGRLNSPLHF.

The chain has TRBV20-1 and TRBJ1-6, with TRBD1 matching over 7 bases. V lost 1 base, J lost 8 bases, and 2 bases stayed unmatched. The CDR3 length is 13 residues. Germline lookup yields CDR1 DFQATT and CDR2 SNEGSKA (reference sequence). This chain's CDR3 is CSARGTGDSPLHF. In DNA, the CDR3 is TGCAGTGCTAGAGGGACAGGAGATTCACCCCTCCACTTT.

This clonotype occurred a few times. CDR3: CASSLAGSRETQYF. The DNA for the CDR3 is TGTGCCAGCAGCTTAGCCGGGAGTAGGGAGACCCAGTACTTC. The chain is built from TRBV7-2 and TRBJ2-5; the D gene is possibly TRBD2 (6 bases). V dropped 0 bases and J dropped 5 bases, with 10 bases sitting between them. This CDR3 comprises 14 residues. Germline V gene lookup returns CDR1 SGHTA and CDR2 FQGNSA.

The chain couples TRBV6-5 to TRBJ2-5, with 9 bases aligning to TRBD1. CDR1 and CDR2 (germline): MNHEY, SVGAGI. The trim removed 4 bases at V and 6 bases at J, leaving 24 bases unmatched. CDR3 size: 20 residues. As DNA, the CDR3 is TGTGCCAGCAGTTCCCCTCGAGCCAGACTTCTCCGGGACAGGGAAAAGACCCAGTACTTC. Translation gives CASSSPRARLLRDREKTQYF.